The clone carrying this T cell receptor beta chain was seen just once. The target antigen is unknown. Germline CDR1 is KGHSH and CDR2 is LQKENI. The CDR3 length is 18 residues. V gave up 3 bases and J gave up 7 bases; unmatched junction bases: 14. Sequencing was performed with immunoSEQ multiplex PCR; in TCRdb, only in-frame clones are kept and a portion is missing. The repertoire holds just under 75,000 clones, with approximately 94% as singletons. The donors were members of the validation cohort, which comprised more than 90 subjects and was separate from the first cohort of fewer than 700 subjects. The sample comes from a study of cytomegalovirus exposure and HLA in healthy donors. General study findings and limits: TCR sequences were mostly rare, though some public TCRs occurred in many donors. The investigators catalogued 164 TCR beta chains as cytomegalovirus-associated.

The specimen was PBMCs. This chain uses TRBV18 with TRBJ2-2; 10 bases match TRBD1. The sequence derives from a woman between 18 and 30 years old in good health and CMV-seropositive. For the CDR3, the DNA is TGTGCCAGCTCACCTCGCGGCGGGACAGGGGATGTGATCGGGGAGCTGTTTTTT. This gives the protein CASSPRGGTGDVIGELFF.